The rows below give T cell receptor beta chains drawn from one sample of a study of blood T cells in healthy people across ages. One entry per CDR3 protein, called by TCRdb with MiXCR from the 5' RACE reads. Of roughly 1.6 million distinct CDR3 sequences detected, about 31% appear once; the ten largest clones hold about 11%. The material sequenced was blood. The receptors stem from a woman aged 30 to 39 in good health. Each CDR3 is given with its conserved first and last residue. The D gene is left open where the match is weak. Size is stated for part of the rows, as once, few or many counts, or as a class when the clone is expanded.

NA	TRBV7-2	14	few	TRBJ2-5	TGTGCCAGCAGCTTTAGCACCGCGAAAGAGACCCAGTACTTC	CASSFSTAKETQYF
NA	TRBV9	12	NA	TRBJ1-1	TGTGCCAGCAGCGTAGAGGAGTCTGAAGCTTTCTTT	CASSVEESEAFF
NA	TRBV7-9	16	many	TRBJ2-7	TGTGCCAGCAGCAAGCTAGAAGGAGGACGGACGGACGAGCAGTACTTC	CASSKLEGGRTDEQYF
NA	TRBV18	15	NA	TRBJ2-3	TGTGCCAGCTCACCAACAGGGCGAAGCACAGGTACGCAGTATTTT	CASSPTGRSTGTQYF
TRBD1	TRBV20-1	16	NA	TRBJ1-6	TGCAGTGCTGGGCCCTCGACAGGGGGTCGTCATTCACCCCTCCACTTT	CSAGPSTGGRHSPLHF
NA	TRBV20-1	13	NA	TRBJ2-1	TGCAGTGCTAGGAAGCTCTCCTACAATGAGCAGTTCTTC	CSARKLSYNEQFF
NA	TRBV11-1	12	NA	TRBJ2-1	TGTGCCAGCAGCCATCCGGGACTTAAGCAGTTCTTC	CASSHPGLKQFF
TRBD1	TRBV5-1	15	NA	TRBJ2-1	TGCGCCAGCAGCCTCGGGACAGGGACGAACAATGAGCAGTTCTTC	CASSLGTGTNNEQFF
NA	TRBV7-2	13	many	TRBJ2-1	TGTGCCTCAAGACAGCCGACCCTCAATGAGCAGTTCTTC	CASRQPTLNEQFF
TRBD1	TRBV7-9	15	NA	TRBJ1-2	TGTGCCAGCAGCTCCTCAGGACAGGGTCGCTATGGCTACACCTTC	CASSSSGQGRYGYTF
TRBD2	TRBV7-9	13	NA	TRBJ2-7	TGTGCCGTCGGGAGGACGGGCCCCTACGAGCAGTACTTC	CAVGRTGPYEQYF
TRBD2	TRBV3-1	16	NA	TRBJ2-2	TGTGCCAGCAGCGAAAGCGGGAGGGCCAACACCGGGGAGCTGTTTTTT	CASSESGRANTGELFF
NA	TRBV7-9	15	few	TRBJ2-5	TGTGCCAGCAGCTTCATCAGAGACTACCAAGAGACCCAGTACTTC	CASSFIRDYQETQYF
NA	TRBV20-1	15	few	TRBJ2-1	TGCAGTGCTTATGGGGGACCGAGCTCCTACAATGAGCAGTTCTTC	CSAYGGPSSYNEQFF
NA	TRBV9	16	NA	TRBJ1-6	TGTGCCAGCAGCGCTGAATATGCGGCCTATAATTCACCCCTCCACTTT	CASSAEYAAYNSPLHF
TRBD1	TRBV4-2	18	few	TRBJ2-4	TGTGCCAGCAGCCCTAACGTCCCAGGGGGCGCTTGGATTAACATTCAGTACTTC	CASSPNVPGGAWINIQYF
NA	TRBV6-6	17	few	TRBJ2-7	TGTGCCAGCAGTTACGTGGTTGGGCAGGCGGGTTACTACGAGCAGTACTTC	CASSYVVGQAGYYEQYF
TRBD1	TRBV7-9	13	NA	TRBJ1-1	TGTGCCAGCAGAATAACAGGGGGCACTGAAGCTTTCTTT	CASRITGGTEAFF
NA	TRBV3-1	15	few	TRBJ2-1	TGTGCCAGCAGCCAAGGAAGGAGACTATCAAGTTCCCAGTTCTTC	CASSQGRRLSSSQFF
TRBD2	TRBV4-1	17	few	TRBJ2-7	TGCGCCAGCAGCCAAGATCTGGGAGGGCGGTATCTGTGCGAGCAGTACTTC	CASSQDLGGRYLCEQYF
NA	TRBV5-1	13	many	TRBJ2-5	TGCGCCAGCAGCTTAGAGGGTCTAGAGACCCAGTACTTC	CASSLEGLETQYF
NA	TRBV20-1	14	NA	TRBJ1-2	TGCAGCGCTAGAGTCAGAGACAGTGGCTATGGCTACACCTTC	CSARVRDSGYGYTF
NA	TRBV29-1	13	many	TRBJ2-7	TGCAGCGTTGATCGAGGATGGGAATACGAGCAGTACTTC	CSVDRGWEYEQYF
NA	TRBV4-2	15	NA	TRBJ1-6	TGTGCCAGCAGCCAGGATAAGGGGGGTAATTCACCCCTCCACTTT	CASSQDKGGNSPLHF
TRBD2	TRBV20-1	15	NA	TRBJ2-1	TGCAGTGCCCTAAGGGAGGGGAACTCCTACAATGAGCAGTTCTTC	CSALREGNSYNEQFF
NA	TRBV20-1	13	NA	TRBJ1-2	TGCAGTGCTAGTCCCAGGGTCAACTATGGCTACACCTTC	CSASPRVNYGYTF
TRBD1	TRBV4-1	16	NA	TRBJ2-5	TGCGCCAGCAGCCACTCCCCTCGACAGGGACAAGGGACCCAGTACTTC	CASSHSPRQGQGTQYF
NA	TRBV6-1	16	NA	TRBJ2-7	TGTGCCAGCACCAGAGGGGATTCCGGAAAGCCCTACGAGCAGTACTTC	CASTRGDSGKPYEQYF
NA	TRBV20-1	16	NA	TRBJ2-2	TGCAGTGCTAGAGATTTTAGAGGGGGAGGAGCCGGGGAGCTGTTTTTT	CSARDFRGGGAGELFF
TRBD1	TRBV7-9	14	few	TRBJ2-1	TGTGCCAGCACCCGGGACAGGGACTACAATGAGCAGTTCTTC	CASTRDRDYNEQFF
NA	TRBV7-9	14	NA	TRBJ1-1	TGTGCCAGCAGCTCCCGGCAGGTAGGCAGGGAAGCTTTCTTT	CASSSRQVGREAFF